Given below is one T cell receptor (beta chain) in context. Its antigen remains unidentified. Generated by immunoSEQ multiplex PCR, the TCRdb table keeps only in-frame clones and is missing some. The sample holds some 200,000 clones, about 93% seen once. The V and J ends lost 3 bases and 6 bases, in that order; junction bases with no gene match: 11. This CDR3 has 16 amino acids. Germline V lookup: CDR1 LNHDA, CDR2 SQIVND (reference sequence). The sample comes from a study of cytomegalovirus exposure and HLA in healthy donors. Study-wide results and caveats: Through in vitro validation, a few CMV-associated chains were shown to be specific for CMV antigens. Investigators reported more than 150 TCR beta chains as tied to cytomegalovirus. Whilst most TCR sequences proved rare, a subset of public TCRs occurred across many donors.

The sequence was collected from a woman between 18 and 29 years old in good health and CMV-seronegative. The chain is built from TRBV19 and TRBJ2-1; 7 bases agree with TRBD2. The sequenced sample consisted of PBMCs. The chain's CDR3 is CASSILGLAAANEQFF. The CDR3 nucleotides are TGTGCCAGTAGTATCCTGGGCCTAGCGGCAGCCAATGAGCAGTTCTTC.